The clone carrying this T cell receptor (beta chain) came up once. Antigen unknown. This specimen belongs to a study of long-term antiretroviral therapy in people with HIV. Study results and limitations: Repertoires looked antigen-experienced, with only a slight naive shift after ART. Pre-ART expanded clones dominated the repertoire at every time point.

V was pared by 5 bases and J by 2 bases, with 5 bases of the junction left unmatched. Germline V lookup: CDR1 SGHNT, CDR2 YENEEA. The CDR3 covers 15 residues. Every one of the participants with HIV received treatment in the United States. The assay used was immunoSEQ (version v3.0), run at survey level. The assay was immunoSEQ multiplex PCR, and TCRdb's table has in-frame clones only and misses some. This table holds fewer than 15,000 clones, 70% to 80% found once. This chain uses TRBV11-3 with TRBJ2-2, with 7 bases matching TRBD1. The receptor's source is a young woman with HIV. Sequencing used unsorted PBMCs, obtained 1.3 years after starting antiretroviral therapy. The CDR3 region has the DNA TGTGCCAGCAGCCTAGGACAGGCCAACACCGGGGAGCTGTTTTTT. It encodes CASSLGQANTGELFF. Supplemented by reference TRBV11-3 and TRBJ2-2, the full variable domain reads EAGVVQSPRYKIIEKKQPVAFWCNPISGHNTLYWYLQNLGQGPELLIRYENEEAVDDSQLPKDRFSAERLKGVDSTLKIQPAELGDSAVYLCASSLGQANTGELFFGEGSRLTVL.